Listed below are T cell receptor beta chains from one sample, sequenced in a study of vaccination and CD4 T cells after COVID-19. Using its own MiXCR run on the PCR reads, TCRdb lists one record per CDR3 protein. The table lists roughly 8,300 distinct CDR3 sequences, about 61% of them singletons. These TCRs are of unknown antigen specificity. Sequenced here: cultured CD4+ T cells from blood, sampled after SARS-CoV-2 vaccination. The receptor source for this set is a human donor with COVID-19. Both conserved end residues are part of each CDR3. Each record gives: J gene, V gene, clone size, D gene, CDR3 DNA, CDR3 protein. A D gene is named only where the DNA matches it firmly. Clone size is given for some rows only: seen once, a few or many times, or a class if the clone is expanded.

j_gene: TRBJ1-3
v_gene: TRBV5-1
abundance: NA
d_gene: TRBD1
CDR3nt: TGCGCCAGCAGCTTGGCAGGGGGCTTTGGAAACACCATATATTTT
CDR3aa: CASSLAGGFGNTIYF

j_gene: TRBJ1-6
v_gene: TRBV5-1
abundance: large
d_gene: NA
CDR3nt: TGCGCCAGCTCCATGAGTTGGAATTCACCCCTCCACTTT
CDR3aa: CASSMSWNSPLHF

j_gene: TRBJ2-3
v_gene: TRBV7-3
abundance: NA
d_gene: NA
CDR3nt: TGTGCCAGCAGCTTCGGGGCCCCGGATACGCAGTATTTT
CDR3aa: CASSFGAPDTQYF

j_gene: TRBJ1-2
v_gene: TRBV24-1
abundance: NA
d_gene: NA
CDR3nt: TGTGCCACCTCCGAGGCAGGACGGGGCTACACCTTC
CDR3aa: CATSEAGRGYTF

j_gene: TRBJ2-7
v_gene: TRBV4-2
abundance: NA
d_gene: NA
CDR3nt: TGTGCCAGCGGCCAAGATCTGTTTAATCTTGGGGGTACCTACGAGCAGTACTTC
CDR3aa: CASGQDLFNLGGTYEQYF

j_gene: TRBJ1-2
v_gene: TRBV12-3/TRBV12-4
abundance: NA
d_gene: TRBD1
CDR3nt: TGTGCCAGCAGTTTTCGAGGGACAGGGAGGGGTTATGGCTACACCTTC
CDR3aa: CASSFRGTGRGYGYTF

j_gene: TRBJ2-2
v_gene: TRBV2
abundance: once
d_gene: NA
CDR3nt: TGTGCCAGCAGGGCCCCAGGAGTGAACACCGGGGAGCTGTTTTTT
CDR3aa: CASRAPGVNTGELFF

j_gene: TRBJ2-7
v_gene: TRBV6-5
abundance: NA
d_gene: TRBD1
CDR3nt: TGTGCCAGCAGTTCCGGTGGACAGGCCTACGAGCAGTACTTC
CDR3aa: CASSSGGQAYEQYF

j_gene: TRBJ2-7
v_gene: TRBV12-3/TRBV12-4
abundance: NA
d_gene: NA
CDR3nt: TGTGCCAGCAGTTTAGCACGGGGGATGGGGGAGCAGTACTTC
CDR3aa: CASSLARGMGEQYF

j_gene: TRBJ2-1
v_gene: TRBV7-2
abundance: once
d_gene: TRBD1
CDR3nt: TGTGCCAGCAGCTTGGAGCTGGGGACAGCGAATGAGCAGTTCTTC
CDR3aa: CASSLELGTANEQFF

j_gene: TRBJ2-7
v_gene: TRBV29-1
abundance: NA
d_gene: TRBD1
CDR3nt: TGCAGCGCCCGACTGGGACAGACCTACGAGCAGTACTTC
CDR3aa: CSARLGQTYEQYF

j_gene: TRBJ2-3
v_gene: TRBV15
abundance: NA
d_gene: NA
CDR3nt: TGTGCCACCAGCAGAGAAAGGAGTAGAGTGGGCACAGATACGCAGTATTTT
CDR3aa: CATSRERSRVGTDTQYF

j_gene: TRBJ1-4
v_gene: TRBV20-1
abundance: few
d_gene: NA
CDR3nt: TGCAGTGCTAGAGAGTCGGGCATCCTGGGTGAAAAACTGTTTTTT
CDR3aa: CSARESGILGEKLFF

j_gene: TRBJ2-3
v_gene: TRBV11-1
abundance: NA
d_gene: NA
CDR3nt: TGTGCCAGCAGCTTATATCCCCCCACAGATACGCAGTATTTT
CDR3aa: CASSLYPPTDTQYF

j_gene: TRBJ1-2
v_gene: TRBV19
abundance: NA
d_gene: NA
CDR3nt: TGTGCCAGTAGTGTGAGACAGGTGGATAGCTATGGCTACACCTTC
CDR3aa: CASSVRQVDSYGYTF

j_gene: TRBJ1-2
v_gene: TRBV12-3/TRBV12-4
abundance: NA
d_gene: NA
CDR3nt: TGTGCCAGCAGTTTCCCCGGGGGCTACACCTTC
CDR3aa: CASSFPGGYTF

j_gene: TRBJ1-1
v_gene: TRBV24-1
abundance: few
d_gene: NA
CDR3nt: TGTGCCACCAGAGCACAGGGTTTGGGAACTGAAGCTTTCTTT
CDR3aa: CATRAQGLGTEAFF

j_gene: TRBJ2-3
v_gene: TRBV7-2
abundance: NA
d_gene: TRBD2
CDR3nt: TGTGCCAGCAGCTCGCGGGGGGTTGGCACAGATACGCAGTATTTT
CDR3aa: CASSSRGVGTDTQYF

j_gene: TRBJ2-5
v_gene: TRBV5-1
abundance: NA
d_gene: TRBD2
CDR3nt: TGCGCCAGCAGCACCTTAGGGGCGGGGGGGCACGAGACCCAGTACTTC
CDR3aa: CASSTLGAGGHETQYF

j_gene: TRBJ2-2
v_gene: TRBV7-9
abundance: few
d_gene: NA
CDR3nt: TGTGCCAGCAGCTTCCTTGGGGGAAACACCGGGGAGCTGTTTTTT
CDR3aa: CASSFLGGNTGELFF

j_gene: TRBJ2-5
v_gene: TRBV12-3/TRBV12-4
abundance: large
d_gene: NA
CDR3nt: TGTGCCAGCAGTTTCACGGGACGGCAGCAAGAGACCCAGTACTTC
CDR3aa: CASSFTGRQQETQYF

j_gene: TRBJ1-1
v_gene: TRBV10-1
abundance: few
d_gene: NA
CDR3nt: TGCGCCAGCAGTGAGCCCCTGGGGCAGGGCAGCACTGAAGCTTTCTTT
CDR3aa: CASSEPLGQGSTEAFF

j_gene: TRBJ1-2
v_gene: TRBV28
abundance: NA
d_gene: NA
CDR3nt: TGTGCCTCCGCCGGGGACGGATACTATGGCTACACCTTC
CDR3aa: CASAGDGYYGYTF

j_gene: TRBJ2-7
v_gene: TRBV7-9
abundance: NA
d_gene: NA
CDR3nt: TGTGCCAGCAGCTTTTCACAGACTCTTGACGAGCAGTACTTC
CDR3aa: CASSFSQTLDEQYF

j_gene: TRBJ1-1
v_gene: TRBV20-1
abundance: NA
d_gene: NA
CDR3nt: TGCAGTGCCCCGAAGATGGCTACTGAAGCTTTCTTT
CDR3aa: CSAPKMATEAFF

j_gene: TRBJ1-5
v_gene: TRBV6-4
abundance: once
d_gene: NA
CDR3nt: TGTGCCAGCAGTGAAGGTGGAGTTAGCAATCAGCCCCAGCATTTT
CDR3aa: CASSEGGVSNQPQHF

j_gene: TRBJ2-2
v_gene: TRBV10-3
abundance: NA
d_gene: TRBD2
CDR3nt: TGTGCCATCAGTGAGCCGACAACCACTAGCGGGGGGGCCCCCGGGGAGCTGTTTTTT
CDR3aa: CAISEPTTTSGGAPGELFF

j_gene: TRBJ1-2
v_gene: TRBV6-1
abundance: medium-sized
d_gene: NA
CDR3nt: TGTGCCAGCAGTGAAATTGACCGGCATGGCTACACCTTC
CDR3aa: CASSEIDRHGYTF

j_gene: TRBJ1-1
v_gene: TRBV30
abundance: NA
d_gene: NA
CDR3nt: TGTGCCTGGAGTGAGGAAGGGGGGGAAGCTTTCTTT
CDR3aa: CAWSEEGGEAFF